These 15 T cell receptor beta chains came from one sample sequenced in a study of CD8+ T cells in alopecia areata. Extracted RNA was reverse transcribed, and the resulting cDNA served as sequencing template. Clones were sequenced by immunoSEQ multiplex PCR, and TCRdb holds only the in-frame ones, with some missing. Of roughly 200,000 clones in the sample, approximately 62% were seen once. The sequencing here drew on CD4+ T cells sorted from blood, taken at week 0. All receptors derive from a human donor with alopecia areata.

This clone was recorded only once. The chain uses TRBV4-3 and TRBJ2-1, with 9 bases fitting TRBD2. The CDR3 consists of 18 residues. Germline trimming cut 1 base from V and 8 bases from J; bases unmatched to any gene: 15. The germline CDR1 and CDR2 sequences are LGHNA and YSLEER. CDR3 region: CASSQAPPGGGGAHEQFF. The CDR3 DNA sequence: TGCGCCAGCAGCCAAGCCCCACCTGGGGGCGGGGGGGCCCATGAGCAGTTCTTC.

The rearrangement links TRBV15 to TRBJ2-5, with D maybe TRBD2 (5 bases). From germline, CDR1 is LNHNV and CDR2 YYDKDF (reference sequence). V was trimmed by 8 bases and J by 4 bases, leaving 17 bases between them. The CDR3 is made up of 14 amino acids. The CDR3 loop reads CATYDVSGRETQYF. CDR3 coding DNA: TGTGCCACCTACGACGTCAGCGGCCGAGAGACCCAGTACTTC.

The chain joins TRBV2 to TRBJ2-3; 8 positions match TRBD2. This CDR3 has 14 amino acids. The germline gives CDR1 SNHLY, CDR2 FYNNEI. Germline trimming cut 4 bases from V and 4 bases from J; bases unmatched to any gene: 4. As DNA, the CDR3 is TGTGCCAGCAGTGTAGCGGGGAAGGCAGATACGCAGTATTTT. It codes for CASSVAGKADTQYF.

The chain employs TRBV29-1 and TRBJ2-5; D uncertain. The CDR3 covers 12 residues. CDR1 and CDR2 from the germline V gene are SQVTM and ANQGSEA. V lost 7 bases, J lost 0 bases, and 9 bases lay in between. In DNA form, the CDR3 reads TGCAGCGCCAAGGAGTACCAAGAGACCCAGTACTTC. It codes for CSAKEYQETQYF.

The CDR3 DNA sequence: TGTGCCAGCAGCTTTTTCACCGAGACCCAGTACTTC. Residues: CASSFFTETQYF. The chain has TRBV7-2 and TRBJ2-5, with no clear D. CDR1 is SGHTA, CDR2 FQGNSA, per germline. Trimming took 3 bases from V and 5 from J, leaving 7 bases between them. This CDR3 is built from 12 residues.

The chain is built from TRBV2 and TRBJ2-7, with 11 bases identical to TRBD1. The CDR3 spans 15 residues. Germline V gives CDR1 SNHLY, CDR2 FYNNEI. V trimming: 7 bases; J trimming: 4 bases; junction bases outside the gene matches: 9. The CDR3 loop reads CASTLGTGGGYEQYF. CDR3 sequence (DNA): TGTGCCAGCACCCTTGGGACAGGGGGAGGTTACGAGCAGTACTTC.

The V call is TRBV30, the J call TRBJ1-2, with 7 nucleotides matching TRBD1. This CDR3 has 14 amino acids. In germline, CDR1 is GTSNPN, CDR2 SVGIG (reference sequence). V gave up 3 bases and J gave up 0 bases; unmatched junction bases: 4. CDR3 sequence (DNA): TGTGCCTGGAGGTTGACAGGGACTAACTATGGCTACACCTTC. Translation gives CAWRLTGTNYGYTF.

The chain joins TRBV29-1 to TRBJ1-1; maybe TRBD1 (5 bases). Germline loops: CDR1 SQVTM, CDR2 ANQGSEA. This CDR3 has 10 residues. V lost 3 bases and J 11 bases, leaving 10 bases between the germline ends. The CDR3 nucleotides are TGCAGCGTTGATACAGGCCGGGCTTTCTTT. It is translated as CSVDTGRAFF.

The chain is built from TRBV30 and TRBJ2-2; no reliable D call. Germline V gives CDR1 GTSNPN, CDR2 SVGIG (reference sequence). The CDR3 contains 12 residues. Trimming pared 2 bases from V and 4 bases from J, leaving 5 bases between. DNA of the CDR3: TGTGCCTGGAGTAAGACCACCGGGGAGCTGTTTTTT. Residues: CAWSKTTGELFF.

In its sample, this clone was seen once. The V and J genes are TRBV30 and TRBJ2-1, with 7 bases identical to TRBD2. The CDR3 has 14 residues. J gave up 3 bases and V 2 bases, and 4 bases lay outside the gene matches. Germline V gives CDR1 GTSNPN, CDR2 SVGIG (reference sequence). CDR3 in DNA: TGTGCCTGGAGTTCTGGCGGGGGCTACAATGAGCAGTTCTTC. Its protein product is CAWSSGGGYNEQFF.

CDR3 in amino acids: CACSGQTYQGYTF. The CDR3, as DNA: TGTGCCTGCTCGGGACAGACTTATCAAGGCTACACCTTC. This chain links TRBV30 with TRBJ1-2; 7 bases are a match to TRBD1. Germline V lookup: CDR1 GTSNPN, CDR2 SVGIG (reference sequence). This CDR3 is 13 amino acids long. V gave up 6 bases and J gave up 8 bases; unmatched junction bases: 12.

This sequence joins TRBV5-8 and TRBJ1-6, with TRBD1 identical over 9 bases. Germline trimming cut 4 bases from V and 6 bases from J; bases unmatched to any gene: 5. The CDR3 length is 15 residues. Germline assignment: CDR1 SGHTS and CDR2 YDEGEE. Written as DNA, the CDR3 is TGTGCCAGCAGCCTACAGGGGGCGGGTAATTCACCCCTCCACTTT. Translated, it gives CASSLQGAGNSPLHF.

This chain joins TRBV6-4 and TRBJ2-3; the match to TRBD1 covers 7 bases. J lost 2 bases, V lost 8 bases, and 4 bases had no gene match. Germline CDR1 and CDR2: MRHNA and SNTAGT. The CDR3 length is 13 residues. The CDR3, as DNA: TGTGCCAGCCGGGACAGAGACACAGATACGCAGTATTTT. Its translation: CASRDRDTDTQYF.

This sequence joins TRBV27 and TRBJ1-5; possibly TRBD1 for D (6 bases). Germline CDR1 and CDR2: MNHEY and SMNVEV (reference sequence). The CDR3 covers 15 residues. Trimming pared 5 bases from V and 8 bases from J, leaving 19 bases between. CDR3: CASSPRTARGEPQHF. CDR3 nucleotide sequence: TGTGCCAGCAGTCCCCGGACAGCCCGAGGCGAGCCCCAGCATTTT.

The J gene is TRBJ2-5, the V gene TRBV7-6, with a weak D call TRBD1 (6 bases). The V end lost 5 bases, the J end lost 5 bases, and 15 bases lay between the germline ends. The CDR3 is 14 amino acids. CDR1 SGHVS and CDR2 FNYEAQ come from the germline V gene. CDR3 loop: CASSRTGPGETQYF. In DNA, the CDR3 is TGTGCCAGCAGCCGTACAGGGCCTGGGGAGACCCAGTACTTC.